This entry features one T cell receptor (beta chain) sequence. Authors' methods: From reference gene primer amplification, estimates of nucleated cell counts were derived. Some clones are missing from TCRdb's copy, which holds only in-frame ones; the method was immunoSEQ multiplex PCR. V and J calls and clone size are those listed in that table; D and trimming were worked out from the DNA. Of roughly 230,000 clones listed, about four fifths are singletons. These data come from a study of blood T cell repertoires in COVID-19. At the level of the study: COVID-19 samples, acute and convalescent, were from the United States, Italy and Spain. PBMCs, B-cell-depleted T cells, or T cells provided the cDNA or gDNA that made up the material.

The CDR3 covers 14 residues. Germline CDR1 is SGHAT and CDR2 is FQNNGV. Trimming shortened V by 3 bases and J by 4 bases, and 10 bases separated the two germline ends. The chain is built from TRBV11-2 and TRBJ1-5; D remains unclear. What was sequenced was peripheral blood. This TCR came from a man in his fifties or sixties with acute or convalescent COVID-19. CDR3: CASSLAAENQPQHF. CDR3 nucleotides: TGTGCCAGCAGCTTGGCGGCGGAGAATCAGCCCCAGCATTTT. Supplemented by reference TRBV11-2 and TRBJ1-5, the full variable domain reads EAGVAQSPRYKIIEKRQSVAFWCNPISGHATLYWYQQILGQGPKLLIQFQNNGVVDDSQLPKDRFSAERLKGVDSTLKIQPAKLEDSAVYLCASSLAAENQPQHFGDGTRLSIL.